Each of the 30 T cell receptor beta chains below was sequenced from the same sample in a study of T-cell memory formation after mild COVID-19 (dated by TCRdb to the early 2020s). Libraries were prepared through 5' RACE. Sequencing used an Illumina NovaSeq 6000. TCRdb trimmed the raw reads at Q25, called clones with MiXCR and kept productive beta chains. Merged by CDR3 protein, the rows form single entries marked with the most common genes and DNA. This sample lists around 140,000 distinct CDR3 sequences; around 27% were detected once. Approximately 24% of the sample is taken by the ten largest. The sample comprised PBMCs or a T cell subset sorted from them (not recorded which). The origin of the receptors is an adult woman who had mild COVID-19 (a few samples of this study predate the infection). The sample titles of this study are shuffled in the database, so cell type and time point are left out; the donor was told from shared clones.

This clonotype has only a few counts. The chain recombines TRBV11-2 with TRBJ2-7; 7 bases are a match to TRBD1. CDR3 length: 16 amino acids. V was clipped by 1 base and J by 4 bases; unmatched bases: 10. The V gene's germline CDR1 is SGHAT and CDR2 FQNNGV. Written as DNA, the CDR3 is TGTGCCAGCAGCTTAGTGAGGGGGCCTCCTCCTTACGAGCAGTACTTC. This sequence encodes CASSLVRGPPPYEQYF.

This clonotype was observed a few times. This chain joins TRBV24-1 and TRBJ1-2; the D gene is possibly TRBD1 (6 bases). Germline CDR1 KGHDR, CDR2 SFDVKD. Trimming removed 5 bases at V and 3 bases at J, with 12 bases between. The CDR3 is 14 amino acids. The CDR3 spells CATSVGALDYGYTF. For the CDR3, the DNA is TGTGCCACCAGTGTGGGGGCTTTGGACTATGGCTACACCTTC.

In its sample, this clonotype was seen many times. The chain is built from TRBV4-3 and TRBJ2-7, with TRBD2 matching over 14 bases. CDR1 is LGHNA and CDR2 is YSLEER in the germline V gene. J lost 3 bases, V lost 4 bases, and 2 bases had no gene match. The CDR3 covers 15 residues. CDR3 region: CASSPGLAGGYEQYF. The CDR3 DNA follows: TGCGCCAGCAGCCCAGGACTAGCGGGAGGCTACGAGCAGTACTTC.

This clonotype showed up just a few times. The V call is TRBV9, the J call TRBJ2-3; D gene uncertain. Germline lookup yields CDR1 SGDLS and CDR2 YYNGEE. V was trimmed by 2 bases and J by 4 bases, leaving 8 bases between them. This CDR3 comprises 13 residues. CDR3 in amino acids: CASSVDNPDTQYF. Here the CDR3 DNA reads TGTGCCAGCAGCGTGGATAATCCAGATACGCAGTATTTT. Drawing the rest from reference TRBV9 and TRBJ2-3, the complete variable domain is DSGVTQTPKHLITATGQRVTLRCSPRSGDLSVYWYQQSLDQGLQFLIQYYNGEERAKGNILERFSAQQFPDLHSELNLSSLELGDSALYFCASSVDNPDTQYFGPGTRLTVL.

This clonotype appeared a few times. V and J are TRBV4-1 and TRBJ1-1; D unclear. V was shortened by 1 base and J by 4 bases, with 16 bases between the two germline ends. Germline values: CDR1 MGHRA, CDR2 YSYEKL. This CDR3 region has 16 residues. The CDR3 reads CASSQVGIAPTTEAFF. CDR3 bases: TGCGCCAGCAGCCAAGTCGGGATTGCGCCGACCACTGAAGCTTTCTTT.

The chain couples TRBV7-3 to TRBJ2-1, with a possible D match to TRBD1 (6 bases). V lost 2 bases and J lost 6, with 11 bases in between. The length of the CDR3 is 14 residues. CDR1 and CDR2 from the germline V gene are SGHTA and FQGTGA. CDR3 sequence: CASSLDTGSNEQFF. The CDR3 coding sequence is TGTGCCAGCAGCTTAGATACAGGGAGCAATGAGCAGTTCTTC.

The CDR3, as DNA: TGTGCCAGCAGCTTGCCTGGGAAAAGCAATACGCAGTATTTT. Translated: CASSLPGKSNTQYF. The V gene is TRBV5-5, the J gene TRBJ2-3; no clear D gene. Germline-derived CDR1 and CDR2 are SGHKS and YYEKEE (reference sequence). The V end lost 1 base, the J end lost 7 bases, and 13 bases lay between the germline ends. The CDR3 consists of 14 residues.

This clonotype was picked up a small number of times. The gene calls are TRBV9 and TRBJ2-3; D possibly matches TRBD1 or TRBD2 (6 bases each). The CDR3 loop spans 17 amino acids. V shed 1 base and J shed 0 bases, with 15 bases lying between them. The germline V gene has CDR1 SGDLS and CDR2 YYNGEE. The DNA for the CDR3 is TGTGCCAGCAGCGTAAAGGGCCGGGGGCATAGCACAGATACGCAGTATTTT. Its translation: CASSVKGRGHSTDTQYF.

This clonotype has a handful of counts. The rearrangement joins TRBV18 to TRBJ2-7; the D is unclear. Germline CDR1 and CDR2: KGHSH and LQKENI. V was cut by 3 bases and J by 7 bases, with 16 bases left in between. This CDR3 comprises 14 residues. The CDR3 DNA is TGTGCCAGCTCACCTCCGGACGGTTCTAGGGAGCAGTACTTC. Encoded protein: CASSPPDGSREQYF.

The table lists this clonotype with a few counts. The rearrangement uses TRBV7-9 and TRBJ1-2, with D uncertain. The length of the CDR3 is 13 residues. Trimming cost V 7 bases and J 6 bases, with 15 bases left between them. Germline V gene sequence: CDR1 SEHNR, CDR2 FQNEAQ (reference sequence). Here the CDR3 DNA reads TGTGCCAGCATCCTCATAGACCCCCATGGCTACACCTTC. Its translation is CASILIDPHGYTF.

The genes are TRBV27 and TRBJ2-3, with D possibly matching TRBD2 (5 bases). There are 13 residues in the CDR3. V was pared by 7 bases and J by 1 base, with 9 bases between. Germline V gene sequence: CDR1 MNHEY, CDR2 SMNVEV (reference sequence). The CDR3 here is CASNFGGTDTQYF. DNA of the CDR3: TGTGCCAGCAACTTCGGGGGCACAGATACGCAGTATTTT.

This clonotype was observed a handful of times. This chain joins TRBV5-1 and TRBJ2-7; D possibly uses TRBD1 or TRBD2 (6 bases each). V shed 2 bases and J shed 7 bases, with 28 bases lying between them. This CDR3 contains 18 residues. CDR1 SGHRS and CDR2 YFSETQ come from the germline V gene. The CDR3 reads CASSFPDTTMGGGGEQYF. CDR3 nucleotide sequence: TGCGCCAGCAGCTTCCCAGACACGACAATGGGAGGAGGGGGAGAGCAGTACTTC. The full variable domain, rest sourced from reference TRBV5-1 and TRBJ2-7, is KAGVTQTPRYLIKTRGQQVTLSCSPISGHRSVSWYQQTPGQGLQFLFEYFSETQRNKGNFPGRFSGRQFSNSRSEMNVSTLELGDSALYLCASSFPDTTMGGGGEQYFGPGTRLTVT.

The chain uses TRBV6-6 and TRBJ1-2, with 7 bases identical to TRBD1. Germline loops: CDR1 MNHNY, CDR2 SVGAGI (reference sequence). Losses at the gene ends were 5 bases for V and 8 bases for J; bases not matched to a gene: 17. This CDR3 region has 16 residues. The CDR3: CASSIGAGQPREGYTF. The CDR3 DNA is TGTGCCAGCAGTATAGGCGCGGGACAGCCCAGGGAAGGCTACACCTTC.

This clonotype has only a few counts. The chain is built from TRBV12-3 or TRBV12-4 and TRBJ1-2; the D gene is possibly TRBD1 (6 bases). With 5 bases removed from V and 4 bases from J, the gap between germline ends came to 20 bases. This CDR3 has 16 amino acids. The CDR3 region has the DNA TGTGCCAGCAGTCTTACGACCTGGGACAACACCTATGGCTACACCTTC. Its translation is CASSLTTWDNTYGYTF.

The V call is TRBV6-5, the J call TRBJ2-2; D may be TRBD1 (6 bases). This CDR3 is 14 amino acids long. The V and J ends lost 8 bases and 0 bases respectively, with 10 bases between them. Germline V CDR1 and CDR2: MNHEY, SVGAGI. The CDR3 reads CASLGTSNTGELFF. The CDR3 DNA sequence: TGTGCCAGCCTGGGGACATCGAACACCGGGGAGCTGTTTTTT.

This clonotype has only a few counts. The chain couples TRBV5-1 to TRBJ2-6; TRBD1 agrees at 7 bases. This CDR3 contains 19 residues. Germline-derived CDR1 and CDR2 are SGHRS and YFSETQ. V was pared by 3 bases and J by 0 bases, with 12 bases of the junction left unmatched. The CDR3 nucleotides read TGCGCCAGCAGCTCCTCGACAGGGCATATTAGCTCTGGGGCCAACGTCCTGACTTTC. Its translation: CASSSSTGHISSGANVLTF.

The chain is built from TRBV12-3 or TRBV12-4 and TRBJ1-1; the D is unclear. CDR3 size: 15 residues. The V and J ends lost 3 bases and 4 bases respectively, with 15 bases between them. CDR3 nucleotide sequence: TGTGCCAGCAGTTTTATGATCCGCGAGAGCACTGAAGCTTTCTTT. This encodes CASSFMIRESTEAFF.

This clonotype came up a few times. The chain has TRBV7-6 and TRBJ1-2, with 7 bases matching TRBD1. Germline CDR1 SGHVS, CDR2 FNYEAQ. V lost 4 bases and J lost 6; bases outside the gene matches: 5. The CDR3 spans 13 residues. The CDR3, as DNA: TGTGCCAGCAGCTCGACAGGGAGAAATGGCTACACCTTC. Translation: CASSSTGRNGYTF.

This clonotype was counted only a few times. This sequence joins TRBV7-9 and TRBJ2-3, with D possibly being TRBD2 (5 bases). The length of the CDR3 is 15 residues. Germline CDR1 and CDR2: SEHNR and FQNEAQ (reference sequence). Trimming removed 6 bases from V and 2 bases from J, with 15 bases in between. CDR3 in DNA: TGTGCCAGCAGATTGAGCGGCGGTTCCACAGATACGCAGTATTTT. The encoded protein is CASRLSGGSTDTQYF.

This chain links TRBV24-1 with TRBJ2-3; D unclear. With 1 base removed from V and 7 bases from J, the gap between germline ends came to 5 bases. The germline gives CDR1 KGHDR, CDR2 SFDVKD. The CDR3 extends over 12 amino acids. The chain's CDR3 is CATSDFGHTQYF. The CDR3 nucleotides are TGTGCCACCAGTGATTTTGGGCATACGCAGTATTTT.

J is TRBJ2-7 and V is TRBV27; D possibly matches TRBD1 or TRBD2 (5 bases each). The V gene's germline CDR1 is MNHEY and CDR2 SMNVEV (reference sequence). CDR3 length: 17 amino acids. Trimming removed 5 bases from V and 3 bases from J, with 23 bases in between. CDR3 sequence: CASSRAGRGIVGYEQYF. In DNA, the CDR3 is TGTGCCAGCAGTAGGGCAGGGAGAGGTATCGTGGGCTACGAGCAGTACTTC.

This clonotype was observed a few times. The rearrangement joins TRBV9 to TRBJ2-1, with 9 bases identical to TRBD2. Germline loops: CDR1 SGDLS, CDR2 YYNGEE. The J segment lost 10 bases and the V segment lost 0 bases, leaving 17 bases of the junction unmatched. The CDR3 has 18 amino acids. CDR3 coding DNA: TGTGCCAGCAGCGTAGCCCCCCTTAGCGGGGGAATGAGGTTCGAGCAGTTCTTC. Its protein is CASSVAPLSGGMRFEQFF.

The chain is built from TRBV20-1 and TRBJ1-6, with D possibly being TRBD1 (6 bases). The CDR3 is made up of 17 amino acids. V was pared by 0 bases and J by 8 bases, with 20 bases between. CDR1 DFQATT and CDR2 SNEGSKA come from the germline V gene (reference sequence). The CDR3 DNA reads TGCAGTGCTAGAGATCTGGGGGACAAGGGCGATCATTCACCCCTCCACTTT. Translating gives CSARDLGDKGDHSPLHF.

The table lists this clonotype with many counts. This chain links TRBV24-1 with TRBJ2-1; 14 bases are a match to TRBD2. The trim removed 3 bases at V and 9 bases at J, leaving 3 bases unmatched. The CDR3 is 15 residues long. The germline gives CDR1 KGHDR, CDR2 SFDVKD. The CDR3 reads CATSDPGLAGVEQFF. The CDR3 DNA is TGTGCCACCAGTGATCCGGGACTAGCGGGAGTTGAGCAGTTCTTC.

This clonotype was observed once. The V call is TRBV2, the J call TRBJ2-7, with D perhaps matching TRBD2 (5 bases). V lost 8 bases, J lost 4 bases, and 18 bases lay in between. From germline, CDR1 is SNHLY and CDR2 FYNNEI. The CDR3 is 14 residues long. CDR3 amino acids: CASRRTGNPYEQYF. DNA for the CDR3: TGTGCCAGCCGCCGAACCGGGAACCCATACGAGCAGTACTTC. Drawing the rest from reference TRBV2 and TRBJ2-7, the complete variable domain is EPEVTQTPSHQVTQMGQEVILRCVPISNHLYFYWYRQILGQKVEFLVSFYNNEISEKSEIFDDQFSVERPDGSNFTLKIRSTKLEDSAMYFCASRRTGNPYEQYFGPGTRLTVT.

As to this clonotype: The junction differs from germline at one of its ends, possibly a read error. The chain employs TRBV7-8 and TRBJ2-3, with 7 positions matching TRBD1. CDR1 and CDR2 from the germline V gene are SGHVS and FQNEAQ. This CDR3 comprises 17 residues. The CDR3 region has the DNA TGTGCCAGCACCTTAGGGGGCATCTATCCTAGCACAGATACGCAGTATTTT. This encodes CASTLGGIYPSTDTQYF. Supplemented by reference TRBV7-8 and TRBJ2-3, the full variable domain reads GAGVSQSPRYKVAKRGQDVALRCDPISGHVSLFWYQQALGQGPEFLTYFQNEAQLDKSGLPSDRFFAERPEGSVSTLKIQRTQQEDSAVYLCASTLGGIYPSTDTQYFGPGTRLTVL.

This clonotype was counted once. The chain carries TRBV5-1 and TRBJ2-5; unclear D gene. The V end lost 0 bases, the J end lost 2 bases, and 17 bases lay between the germline ends. Germline V lookup: CDR1 SGHRS, CDR2 YFSETQ. CDR3 length: 17 amino acids. The CDR3 DNA follows: TGCGCCAGCAGCTTGGGAATCCCAAGCTGGTTGCAAGAGACCCAGTACTTC. Translating gives CASSLGIPSWLQETQYF.

This chain links TRBV29-1 with TRBJ1-1; perhaps TRBD1 as D (6 bases). The length of the CDR3 is 13 residues. The ends were cut back, 4 bases at V and 5 bases at J, with 14 bases in the middle. Germline-derived CDR1 and CDR2 are SQVTM and ANQGSEA. CDR3 in DNA: TGCAGCGTTGTAGGGGGGGGTGGAACTGAAGCTTTCTTT. This translates into CSVVGGGGTEAFF.

The chain recombines TRBV5-5 with TRBJ2-1, with D tentatively TRBD1 or TRBD2 (5 bases each). This CDR3 spans 13 amino acids. Germline CDR1 and CDR2: SGHKS and YYEKEE (reference sequence). Trimming cost V 7 bases and J 0 bases, with 8 bases left between them. CDR3 coding DNA: TGTGCCAGCGGGACGGCCTCCTACAATGAGCAGTTCTTC. Translated, it gives CASGTASYNEQFF.

This chain joins TRBV4-1 and TRBJ1-2, with D tentatively TRBD1 (6 bases). Germline-derived CDR1 and CDR2 are MGHRA and YSYEKL. CDR3 length: 14 residues. With 0 bases removed from V and 2 bases from J, the gap between germline ends came to 7 bases. Here the CDR3 reads CASSQDQGNYGYTF. Here the CDR3 DNA reads TGCGCCAGCAGCCAAGATCAGGGGAACTATGGCTACACCTTC.